This T cell receptor (beta chain) was retrieved from a study of response to subunit inactivated influenza vaccine. For this clonotype: The antigen is unknown.

Per germline, CDR1 LNHNV and CDR2 YYDKDF (reference sequence). This CDR3 spans 14 amino acids. The J segment lost 10 bases and the V segment lost 5 bases, leaving 10 bases of the junction unmatched. The study's findings and limits: Seasonal influenza vaccination, on each occasion, was suggested by the authors to recruit few new T cells.

TCRdb reanalysed the RT-PCR reads using MiXCR and keeps one entry per CDR3 protein. The table shows 430,000 or so distinct CDR3 sequences, with about 10% occurring only once. The receptor was isolated from a man aged 45 to 65 who received an inactivated influenza vaccine. This chain connects TRBV15 to TRBJ1-4, with TRBD1 matching over 7 bases. The sequencing used PBMCs from blood, collected roughly 48 days after vaccination. Here the CDR3 reads CATSWGRGGGKLFF. CDR3 DNA: TGTGCCACCAGCTGGGGCCGAGGGGGCGGAAAACTGTTTTTT.